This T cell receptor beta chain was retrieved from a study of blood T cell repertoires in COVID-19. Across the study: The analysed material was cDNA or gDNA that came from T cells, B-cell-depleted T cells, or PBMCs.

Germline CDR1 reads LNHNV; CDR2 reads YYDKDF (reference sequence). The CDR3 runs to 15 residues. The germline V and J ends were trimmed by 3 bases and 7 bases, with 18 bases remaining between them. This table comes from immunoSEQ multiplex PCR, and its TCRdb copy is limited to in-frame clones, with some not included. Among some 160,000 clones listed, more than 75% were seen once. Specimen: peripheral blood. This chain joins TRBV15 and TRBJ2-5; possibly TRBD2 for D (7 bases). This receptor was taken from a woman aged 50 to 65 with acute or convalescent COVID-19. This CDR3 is CATSRGGTLRGTQYF. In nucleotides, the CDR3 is TGTGCCACCAGCAGGGGAGGGACACTCAGGGGGACCCAGTACTTC. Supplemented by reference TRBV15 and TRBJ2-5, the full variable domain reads DAMVIQNPRYQVTQFGKPVTLSCSQTLNHNVMYWYQQKSSQAPKLLFHYYDKDFNNEADTPDNFQSRRPNTSFCFLDIRSPGLGDTAMYLCATSRGGTLRGTQYFGPGTRLLVL.